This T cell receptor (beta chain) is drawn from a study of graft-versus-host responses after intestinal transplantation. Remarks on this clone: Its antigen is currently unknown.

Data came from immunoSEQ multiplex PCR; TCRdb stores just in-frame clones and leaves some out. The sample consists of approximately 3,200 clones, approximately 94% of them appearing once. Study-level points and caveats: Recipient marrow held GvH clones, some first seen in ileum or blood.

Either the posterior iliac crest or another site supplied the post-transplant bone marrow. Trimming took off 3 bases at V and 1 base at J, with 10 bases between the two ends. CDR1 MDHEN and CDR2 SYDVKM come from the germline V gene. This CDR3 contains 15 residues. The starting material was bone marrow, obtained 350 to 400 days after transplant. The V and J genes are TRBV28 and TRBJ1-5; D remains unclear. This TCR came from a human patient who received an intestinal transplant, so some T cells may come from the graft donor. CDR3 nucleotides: TGTGCCAGCAGTTTCCCTAACCGGAGCAATCAGCCCCAGCATTTT. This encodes CASSFPNRSNQPQHF.